Sequencing of this TCR beta chain was carried out in a study of T cell responses to AZD1222 COVID-19 vaccine. Broader study findings: Spike-specific TCR breadth rose after two AZD1222 doses, and depth rose as well. Sampling captured repertoires only after the peak T cell response. Baseline testing showed seropositivity in only a handful of AZD1222 recipients.

TCRdb keeps only in-frame clones here, not all; method: immunoSEQ multiplex PCR. This table holds 110,000 or so clones, 91% found once. This CDR3 contains 15 residues. The junction had 8 bases not matched to a gene; V was cut back by 2 bases and J by 7 bases. Germline lookup yields CDR1 MDHEN and CDR2 SYDVKM. Worth noting for this clone: What it binds is not known.

This sequence originates from an adult in good health. This material consisted of peripheral blood, taken on day 0 of AZD1222 vaccination. This rearrangement joins TRBV28 to TRBJ1-5, with 7 bases matching TRBD1. This CDR3 reads CASSLEDRVTQPQHF. The CDR3 DNA reads as TGTGCCAGCAGTTTAGAAGACAGGGTTACGCAGCCCCAGCATTTT.